What follows is one T cell receptor beta chain and its context. Its antigen remains unknown. Sequencing used immunoSEQ multiplex PCR; TCRdb keeps in-frame clones, though not all of them. Among 7,000 or so clones listed, approximately 50% were seen once. CDR3 length: 12 residues. V was trimmed by 3 bases and J by 5 bases, leaving 10 bases between them. Germline CDR1 GTSNPN, CDR2 SVGIG (reference sequence). The data stem from a study of T cells in localized non-small cell lung cancer. Overall study results and limits: Researchers found a median about 53 of the top 100 tumor clones in adjacent lung. In uninvolved adjacent lung, T cell clonality reached its highest value, exceeding tumor.

The source was lymph node tissue, collected before any cancer treatment. The J gene is TRBJ1-2, the V gene TRBV30; D might be TRBD1 (6 bases). The receptor comes from a female donor over 55 with stage I lung adenocarcinoma. The CDR3 loop reads CAWRRGGYGYTF. The CDR3 DNA is TGTGCCTGGAGGAGGGGGGGATATGGCTACACCTTC.